These T cell receptor beta chains were read from a single sample in a study of OX40 agonist ivuxolimab in advanced cancers. Produced via immunoSEQ multiplex PCR; TCRdb's table is partial and in-frame only. The sample includes 13,000 to 15,000 clones, roughly 89% of them seen just once. Source: CD4+ or CD8+ T cells sorted from blood, taken in a trial of the OX40 agonist ivuxolimab. The receptor source for this set is an adult with an advanced solid tumor such as melanoma, head and neck, liver or kidney cancer. CDR3s include the opening cysteine and the closing phenylalanine or tryptophan. Fields, in order: J gene, V gene, D gene, clone size, CDR3 protein, CDR3 DNA. D genes are given only for firm matches. The listing skips clone size in some rows; elsewhere it reads once, few, many or a size class.

>TRBJ1-5|TRBV10-2|NA|NA
CASSPGLGSQPQHF
TGCGCCAGCAGCCCCGGTTTGGGGTCACAGCCCCAGCATTTT
>TRBJ1-5|TRBV5-4|NA|once
CASSDGPFGGSNQPQHF
TGTGCCAGCAGCGACGGCCCGTTCGGGGGTAGCAATCAGCCCCAGCATTTT
>TRBJ2-1|TRBV2|NA|NA
CASSPRDEQFF
TGTGCCAGCAGTCCACGGGATGAGCAGTTCTTC
>TRBJ1-2|TRBV4-2|NA|NA
CASSRDGANYGYTF
TGTGCCAGCAGCCGCGACGGTGCTAACTATGGCTACACCTTC
>TRBJ1-2|TRBV23-1|NA|NA
CASSQCTGKDGYTF
TGCGCCAGCAGTCAGTGCACAGGGAAGGATGGCTACACCTTC
>TRBJ2-1|TRBV11-1|TRBD2|NA
CASSLILAGGENEQFF
TGTGCCAGCAGCTTAATTCTAGCGGGGGGTGAAAATGAGCAGTTCTTC
>TRBJ2-2|TRBV6-5|TRBD2|NA
CASRLAGAGELFF
TGTGCCAGCAGACTAGCGGGGGCTGGGGAGCTGTTTTTT
>TRBJ1-6|TRBV9|NA|NA
CASSVASTGSPLHF
TGTGCCAGCAGCGTAGCCTCTACTGGTTCACCCCTCCACTTT
>TRBJ2-1|TRBV19|TRBD2|NA
CASSIRSSGGVNNEQFF
TGTGCCAGTAGTATTCGGTCTAGCGGGGGTGTTAACAATGAGCAGTTCTTC
>TRBJ2-2|TRBV6-5|NA|NA
CASIKAGTGELFF
TGTGCCAGTATAAAGGCGGGCACCGGGGAGCTGTTTTTT
>TRBJ1-1|TRBV10-3|NA|NA
CAISELGGKDTEAFF
TGTGCCATCAGTGAGTTGGGGGGGAAAGACACTGAAGCTTTCTTT
>TRBJ1-1|TRBV7-9|NA|NA
CASSLENKGAEAFF
TGTGCCAGCAGCTTAGAAAATAAGGGCGCTGAAGCTTTCTTT
>TRBJ1-6|TRBV19|TRBD1|NA
CASSTRQGTAYNSPLHF
TGTGCCAGTAGTACCAGACAGGGTACCGCATATAATTCACCCCTCCACTTT
>TRBJ2-7|TRBV27|TRBD2|NA
CASRPLAGGEQYF
TGTGCCAGCAGGCCCCTGGCGGGGGGCGAGCAGTACTTC
>TRBJ1-2|TRBV6-6|TRBD1|few
CASSGDSYGYTF
TGTGCCAGCAGTGGGGACAGCTATGGCTACACCTTC
>TRBJ1-2|TRBV5-6|TRBD1|NA
CASMLTPGTALYGYTF
TGTGCCAGCATGCTCACTCCCGGGACAGCCTTATATGGCTACACCTTC
>TRBJ1-1|TRBV5-1|TRBD1|NA
CASSRGAGGRSNTEAFF
TGCGCCAGCAGCCGGGGGGCAGGGGGCCGATCGAACACTGAAGCTTTCTTT
>TRBJ2-3|TRBV5-1|TRBD2|NA
CASSPSGGSDTQYF
TGCGCCAGCAGCCCCTCGGGGGGTTCAGATACGCAGTATTTT
>TRBJ1-5|TRBV2|NA|NA
CASRETGVQPQHF
TGTGCCAGCAGAGAGACGGGGGTACAGCCCCAGCATTTT
>TRBJ2-7|TRBV11-1|NA|NA
CASSRGYEQYF
TGTGCCAGCTCAAGGGGCTACGAGCAGTACTTC
>TRBJ2-7|TRBV7-2|NA|once
CASSAFAGALGEQYF
TGTGCCAGCAGCGCTTTTGCGGGGGCCTTAGGGGAGCAGTACTTC
>TRBJ2-5|TRBV7-2|NA|NA
CASSKYAETQYF
TGTGCCAGCAGCAAGTATGCAGAGACCCAGTACTTC
>TRBJ2-1|TRBV4-2|TRBD2|once
CASSHAGEHNEQFF
TGTGCCAGCAGCCATGCGGGGGAACACAATGAGCAGTTCTTC